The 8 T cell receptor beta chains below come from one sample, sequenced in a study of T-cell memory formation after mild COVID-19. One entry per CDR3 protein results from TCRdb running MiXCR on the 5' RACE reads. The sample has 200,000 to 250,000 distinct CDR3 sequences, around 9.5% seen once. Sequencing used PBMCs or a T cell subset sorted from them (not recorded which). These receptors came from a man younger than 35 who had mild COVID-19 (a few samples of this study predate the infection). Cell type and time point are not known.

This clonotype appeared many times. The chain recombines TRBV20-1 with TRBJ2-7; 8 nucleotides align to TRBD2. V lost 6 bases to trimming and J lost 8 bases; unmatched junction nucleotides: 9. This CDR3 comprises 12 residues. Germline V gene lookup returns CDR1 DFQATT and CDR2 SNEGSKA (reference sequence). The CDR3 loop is CSATGGQDQQYV. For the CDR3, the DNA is TGCAGTGCGACGGGGGGGCAGGATCAGCAGTACGTC.

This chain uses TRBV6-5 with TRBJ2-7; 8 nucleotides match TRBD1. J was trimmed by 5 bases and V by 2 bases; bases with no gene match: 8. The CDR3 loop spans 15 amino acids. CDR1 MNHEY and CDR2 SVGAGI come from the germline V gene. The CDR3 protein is CASSYRGRGLNEQYF. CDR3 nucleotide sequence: TGTGCCAGCAGTTACAGAGGCAGGGGGCTCAACGAGCAGTACTTC.

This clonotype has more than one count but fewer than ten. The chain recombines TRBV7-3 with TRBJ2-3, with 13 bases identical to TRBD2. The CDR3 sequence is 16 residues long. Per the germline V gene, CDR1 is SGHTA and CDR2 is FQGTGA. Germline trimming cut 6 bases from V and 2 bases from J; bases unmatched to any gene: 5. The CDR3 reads CASRSGLAGPTDTQYF. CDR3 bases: TGTGCCAGCAGATCGGGACTAGCGGGGCCCACAGATACGCAGTATTTT.

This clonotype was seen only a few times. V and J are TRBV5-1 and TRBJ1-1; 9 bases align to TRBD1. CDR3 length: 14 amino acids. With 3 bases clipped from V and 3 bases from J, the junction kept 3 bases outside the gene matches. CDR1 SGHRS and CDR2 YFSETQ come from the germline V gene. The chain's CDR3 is CASSSRDRDTEAFF. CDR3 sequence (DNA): TGCGCCAGCAGCTCCCGGGACAGGGACACTGAAGCTTTCTTT. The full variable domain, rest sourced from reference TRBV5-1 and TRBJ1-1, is KAGVTQTPRYLIKTRGQQVTLSCSPISGHRSVSWYQQTPGQGLQFLFEYFSETQRNKGNFPGRFSGRQFSNSRSEMNVSTLELGDSALYLCASSSRDRDTEAFFGQGTRLTVV.

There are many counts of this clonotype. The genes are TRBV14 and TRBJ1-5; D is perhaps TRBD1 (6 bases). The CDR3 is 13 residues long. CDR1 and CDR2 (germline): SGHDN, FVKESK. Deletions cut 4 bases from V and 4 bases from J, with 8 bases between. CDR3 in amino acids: CASSPDSNQPQHF. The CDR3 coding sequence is TGTGCCAGCAGCCCGGACAGTAATCAGCCCCAGCATTTT.

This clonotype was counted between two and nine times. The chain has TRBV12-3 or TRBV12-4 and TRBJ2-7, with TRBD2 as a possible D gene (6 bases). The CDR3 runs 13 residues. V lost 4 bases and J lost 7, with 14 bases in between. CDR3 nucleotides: TGTGCCAGCAGTTCCCGACTAGGAGGGGAGCAGTACTTC. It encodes CASSSRLGGEQYF.

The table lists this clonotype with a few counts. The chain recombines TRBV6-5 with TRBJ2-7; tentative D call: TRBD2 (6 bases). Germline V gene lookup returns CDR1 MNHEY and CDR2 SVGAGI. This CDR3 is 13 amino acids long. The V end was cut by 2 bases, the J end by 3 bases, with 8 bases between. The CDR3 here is CASSYTEGYEQYF. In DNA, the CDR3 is TGTGCCAGCAGTTACACGGAGGGCTACGAGCAGTACTTC.

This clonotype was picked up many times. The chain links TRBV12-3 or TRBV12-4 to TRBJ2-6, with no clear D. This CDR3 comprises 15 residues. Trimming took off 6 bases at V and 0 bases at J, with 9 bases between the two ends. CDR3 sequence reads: CASSLSSSGANVLTF. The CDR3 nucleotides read TGTGCCAGCAGCCTGTCTTCCTCTGGGGCCAACGTCCTGACTTTC.